One and the same sample provided the 14 T cell receptor beta chains below, sequenced in a study of cytomegalovirus exposure and HLA in healthy donors. PCR involved 60 Vbeta and 13 Jbeta primers. Method: immunoSEQ multiplex PCR; TCRdb's copy keeps in-frame clones and lacks some. Among some 170,000 clones, 8.5% to 10% were seen once, and the ten largest hold about 1.2%. Sequencing input: PBMCs. The receptors here all came from a young woman in good health and CMV-seropositive.

This clone has only a few counts. The chain combines TRBV9 with TRBJ2-7; 7 positions agree with TRBD1. Losses at the gene ends were 3 bases for V and 7 bases for J; bases not matched to a gene: 13. The CDR3 totals 15 residues. Germline assignment: CDR1 SGDLS and CDR2 YYNGEE. The DNA of the CDR3 is TGTGCCAGCAGCGGGGCGACAGGGTCCGCCGATGAGCAGTACTTC. This gives the protein CASSGATGSADEQYF.

Only a few counts were recorded for this clone. The chain joins TRBV5-1 to TRBJ2-1; 7 bases match TRBD1. CDR3 length: 14 amino acids. Germline CDR1 is SGHRS and CDR2 is YFSETQ. Trimming at V came to 3 bases and at J to 1 base, leaving 1 base not matched to a gene. The DNA for the CDR3 is TGCGCCAGCAGCTGGGACAGTTCCTACAATGAGCAGTTCTTC. It codes for CASSWDSSYNEQFF.

This clone was observed a handful of times. This CDR3 reads CASSQETARISDTQYF. The CDR3, as DNA: TGCGCCAGCAGCCAAGAGACAGCACGCATTTCAGATACGCAGTATTTT. The gene calls are TRBV4-1 and TRBJ2-3, with D possibly TRBD1 on 5 matching bases. CDR1 is MGHRA, CDR2 YSYEKL, per germline. Trimming left V 0 bases short and J 4 bases short, with 14 bases between. The CDR3 totals 16 residues.

The gene calls are TRBV10-1 and TRBJ1-1; TRBD1 might be the D (5 bases). Trimming removed 2 bases from V and 1 base from J, with 8 bases in between. The V gene's germline CDR1 is WNHNN and CDR2 SYGVQD (reference sequence). The CDR3 covers 14 residues. The CDR3 region is CASSEGHSNTEAFF. The CDR3 nucleotides read TGCGCCAGCAGTGAGGGACACTCGAACACTGAAGCTTTCTTT.

This chain links TRBV18 with TRBJ2-2; 8 bases are shared with TRBD2. Losses at the gene ends were 1 base for V and 7 bases for J; bases not matched to a gene: 5. Germline V gives CDR1 KGHSH, CDR2 LQKENI. CDR3 size: 15 residues. DNA for the CDR3: TGTGCCAGCTCACCACTTTCTAGCGGGTACGGGGAGCTGTTTTTT. Translated, it gives CASSPLSSGYGELFF.

The chain combines TRBV9 with TRBJ2-7, with a tentative D call TRBD2 (6 bases). Trimming cost V 0 bases and J 6 bases, with 13 bases left between them. Germline CDR1 reads SGDLS; CDR2 reads YYNGEE. The CDR3 loop spans 14 amino acids. The CDR3 bases are TGTGCCAGCAGCGTAGTCAGGGACTTCGGCGAGCAGTACTTC. It encodes CASSVVRDFGEQYF.

This clone came up a few times. This chain uses TRBV6-5 with TRBJ1-5; maybe TRBD1 (5 bases). V lost 6 bases and J lost 5, with 14 bases in between. Germline V lookup: CDR1 MNHEY, CDR2 SVGAGI. The CDR3 spans 14 residues. Here the CDR3 reads CASRDMISYQPQHF. The CDR3 DNA reads TGTGCCAGCAGGGACATGATCTCCTATCAGCCCCAGCATTTT.

This clone was seen a handful of times. J is TRBJ2-7 and V is TRBV5-1, with D perhaps TRBD1 (6 bases). This CDR3 has 16 residues. Germline V gene data show CDR1 as SGHRS and CDR2 as YFSETQ. V lost 4 bases and J 1 base, leaving 18 bases between the germline ends. CDR3 region: CASSTLAGTPSYEQYF. CDR3 DNA sequence: TGCGCCAGCAGCACCTTAGCCGGGACACCTTCCTACGAGCAGTACTTC.

V gene TRBV7-2 combines with J gene TRBJ2-1, with D possibly being TRBD2 (6 bases). CDR1 SGHTA and CDR2 FQGNSA come from the germline V gene. V was pared by 1 base and J by 4 bases, with 14 bases between. The CDR3 extends over 16 amino acids. The CDR3 spells CASSLDSAGPYNEQFF. Written as DNA, the CDR3 is TGTGCCAGCAGCTTAGATTCGGCGGGACCTTACAATGAGCAGTTCTTC.

Only a few counts were recorded for this clone. This sequence joins TRBV9 and TRBJ2-4; 7 bases are shared with TRBD2. Trimming at V came to 4 bases and at J to 1 base, leaving 11 bases not matched to a gene. The germline V gene encodes CDR1 SGDLS and CDR2 YYNGEE. CDR3 length: 17 amino acids. The CDR3 coding sequence is TGTGCCAGCAGCAAAGAAGGACTAGTCGTTGCCAAAAACATTCAGTACTTC. It yields the protein CASSKEGLVVAKNIQYF. Supplemented by reference TRBV9 and TRBJ2-4, the full variable domain reads DSGVTQTPKHLITATGQRVTLRCSPRSGDLSVYWYQQSLDQGLQFLIQYYNGEERAKGNILERFSAQQFPDLHSELNLSSLELGDSALYFCASSKEGLVVAKNIQYFGAGTRLSVL.

The chain is built from TRBV19 and TRBJ2-2; D uncertain. Trimming pared 5 bases from V and 2 bases from J, leaving 18 bases between. Germline V gives CDR1 LNHDA, CDR2 SQIVND (reference sequence). This CDR3 has 17 residues. The CDR3 is CASSHFPARKNTGELFF. The DNA for the CDR3 is TGTGCCAGTAGTCACTTCCCTGCTAGAAAAAACACCGGGGAGCTGTTTTTT. Supplemented by reference TRBV19 and TRBJ2-2, the full variable domain reads DGGITQSPKYLFRKEGQNVTLSCEQNLNHDAMYWYRQDPGQGLRLIYYSQIVNDFQKGDIAEGYSVSREKKESFPLTVTSAQKNPTAFYLCASSHFPARKNTGELFFGEGSRLTVL.

This clone has only a few counts. J is TRBJ2-1 and V is TRBV7-3, with a weak D call TRBD2 (6 bases). Looked up from germline, CDR1 is SGHTA and CDR2 is FQGTGA. Trimming removed 9 bases at V and 7 bases at J, with 16 bases between. CDR3 length: 13 amino acids. The CDR3 loop is CASSDGRSNEQFF. The CDR3 nucleotides are TGTGCCAGTTCGGATGGGAGGTCGAATGAGCAGTTCTTC.

This clone was counted a few times. The rearrangement uses TRBV27 and TRBJ2-1; tentatively, D is TRBD1 (5 bases). Trimming removed 0 bases from V and 0 bases from J, with 12 bases in between. Germline CDR1 and CDR2: MNHEY and SMNVEV (reference sequence). The CDR3 spans 17 residues. The CDR3 region is CASSLSSADSSYNEQFF. Here the CDR3 DNA reads TGTGCCAGCAGTTTATCTTCAGCAGACAGCTCCTACAATGAGCAGTTCTTC.

This clone was seen only a few times. V gene TRBV14 combines with J gene TRBJ2-5; 8 nucleotides align to TRBD2. Germline V CDR1 and CDR2: SGHDN, FVKESK. The junction had 6 bases not matched to a gene; V was cut back by 3 bases and J by 3 bases. The CDR3 has 15 residues. In DNA form, the CDR3 reads TGTGCCAGCAGCCAGATGGGACTAGAGGAAGAGACCCAGTACTTC. Translated: CASSQMGLEEETQYF.